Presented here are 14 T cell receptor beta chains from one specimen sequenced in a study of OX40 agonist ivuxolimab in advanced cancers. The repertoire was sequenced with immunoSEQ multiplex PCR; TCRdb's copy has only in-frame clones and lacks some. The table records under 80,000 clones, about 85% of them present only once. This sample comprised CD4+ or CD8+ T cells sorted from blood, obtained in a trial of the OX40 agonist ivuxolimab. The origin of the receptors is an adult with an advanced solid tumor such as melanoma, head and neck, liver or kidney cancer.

CDR3 protein: CAISESEVRNQPQHF. CDR3 nucleotide sequence: TGTGCCATCAGTGAGTCGGAGGTCCGCAATCAGCCCCAGCATTTT. The chain uses TRBV10-3 and TRBJ1-5; D is unclear. Looked up from germline, CDR1 is ENHRY and CDR2 is SYGVKD. The CDR3 length is 15 residues. Trimming took off 0 bases at V and 2 bases at J, with 8 bases between the two ends.

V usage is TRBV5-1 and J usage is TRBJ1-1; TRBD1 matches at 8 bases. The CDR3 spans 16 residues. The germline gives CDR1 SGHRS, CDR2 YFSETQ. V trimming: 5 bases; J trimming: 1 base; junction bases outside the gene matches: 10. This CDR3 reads CASRRIETGENTEAFF. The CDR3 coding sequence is TGCGCCAGCAGGCGCATCGAGACAGGGGAGAACACTGAAGCTTTCTTT.

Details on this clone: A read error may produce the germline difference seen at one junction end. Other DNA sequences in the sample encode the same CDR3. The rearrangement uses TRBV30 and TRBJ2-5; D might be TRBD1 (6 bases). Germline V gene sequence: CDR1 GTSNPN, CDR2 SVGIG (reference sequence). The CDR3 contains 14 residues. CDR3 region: CAWRHRVDQETQYF. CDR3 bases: TGTGCCTGGAGGCACAGGGTGGACCAAGAGACCCAATACTTC.

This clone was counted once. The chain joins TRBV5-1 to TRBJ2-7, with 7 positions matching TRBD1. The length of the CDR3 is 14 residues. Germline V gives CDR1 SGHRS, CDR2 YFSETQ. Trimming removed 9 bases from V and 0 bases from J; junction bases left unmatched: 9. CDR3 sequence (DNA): TGCGCCACCGCCAAACGGGACAGCTCCTACGAGCAGTACTTC. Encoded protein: CATAKRDSSYEQYF.

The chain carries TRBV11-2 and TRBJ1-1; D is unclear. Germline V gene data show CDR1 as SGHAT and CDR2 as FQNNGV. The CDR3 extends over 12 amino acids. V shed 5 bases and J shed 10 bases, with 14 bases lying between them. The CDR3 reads CASSPPLESAFF. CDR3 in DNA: TGTGCCAGCAGCCCTCCCCTGGAGTCAGCTTTCTTT.

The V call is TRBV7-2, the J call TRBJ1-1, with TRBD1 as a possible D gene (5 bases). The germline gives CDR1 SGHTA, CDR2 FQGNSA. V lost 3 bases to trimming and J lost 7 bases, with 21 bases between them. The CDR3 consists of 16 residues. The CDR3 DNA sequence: TGTGCCAGCAGCTTGGGACCGAAGGGGATAAGTAGTGAAGCTTTCTTT. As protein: CASSLGPKGISSEAFF.

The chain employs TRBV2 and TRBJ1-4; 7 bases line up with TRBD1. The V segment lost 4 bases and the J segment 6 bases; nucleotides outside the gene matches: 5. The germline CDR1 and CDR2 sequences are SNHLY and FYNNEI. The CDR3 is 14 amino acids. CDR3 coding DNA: TGTGCCAGCAGTGCCCAGGGGGGGGATGAAAAACTGTTTTTT. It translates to CASSAQGGDEKLFF.

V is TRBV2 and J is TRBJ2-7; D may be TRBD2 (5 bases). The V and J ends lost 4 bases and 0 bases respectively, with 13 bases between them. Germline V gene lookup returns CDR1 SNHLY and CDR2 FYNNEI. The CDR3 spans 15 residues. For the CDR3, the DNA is TGTGCCAGCAGTGCTTCTTGGGAGAGCTCCTACGAGCAGTACTTC. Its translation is CASSASWESSYEQYF.

CDR3 region: CASSPGGTVSTDTQYF. The CDR3 region has the DNA TGTGCCAGCAGCCCGGGGGGGACGGTTAGCACAGATACGCAGTATTTT. J is TRBJ2-3 and V is TRBV14; 8 bases align to TRBD2. V lost 4 bases, J lost 0 bases, and 6 bases stayed unmatched. Germline V lookup: CDR1 SGHDN, CDR2 FVKESK. This CDR3 region has 16 residues.

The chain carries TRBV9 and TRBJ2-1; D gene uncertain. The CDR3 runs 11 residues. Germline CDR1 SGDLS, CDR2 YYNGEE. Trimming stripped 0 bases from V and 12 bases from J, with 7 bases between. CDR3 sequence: CASSVVDRQFF. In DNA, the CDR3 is TGTGCCAGCAGCGTAGTCGACCGGCAGTTCTTC.

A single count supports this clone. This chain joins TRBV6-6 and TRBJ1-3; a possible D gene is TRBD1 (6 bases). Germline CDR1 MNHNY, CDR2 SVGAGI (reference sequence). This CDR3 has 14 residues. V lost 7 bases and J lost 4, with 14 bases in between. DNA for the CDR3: TGTGCCAGCACCACAGGGCGTTTCGGAAACACCATATATTTT. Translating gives CASTTGRFGNTIYF.

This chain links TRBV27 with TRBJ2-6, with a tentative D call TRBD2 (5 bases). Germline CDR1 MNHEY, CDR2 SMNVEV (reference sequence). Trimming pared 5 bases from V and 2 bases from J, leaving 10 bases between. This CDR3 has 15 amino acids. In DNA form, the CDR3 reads TGTGCCAGCAGTCCCCTCGGGGCTGGGGCCAACGTCCTGACTTTC. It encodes CASSPLGAGANVLTF. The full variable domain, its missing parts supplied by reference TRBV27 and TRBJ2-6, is EAQVTQNPRYLITVTGKKLTVTCSQNMNHEYMSWYRQDPGLGLRQIYYSMNVEVTDKGDVPEGYKVSRKEKRNFPLILESPSPNQTSLYFCASSPLGAGANVLTFGAGSRLTVL.

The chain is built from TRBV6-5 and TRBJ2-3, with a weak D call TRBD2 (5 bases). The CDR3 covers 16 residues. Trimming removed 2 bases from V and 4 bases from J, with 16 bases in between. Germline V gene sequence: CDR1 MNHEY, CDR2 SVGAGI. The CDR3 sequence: CASSYGSLTRADTQYF. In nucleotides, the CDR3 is TGTGCCAGCAGTTACGGAAGCCTTACTAGGGCAGATACGCAGTATTTT.

CDR3 coding DNA: TGCGCCAGCAGCTTAACCGAAGTAGCGGGAGGGCCTAGTAGGGATACGCAGTATTTT. This translates into CASSLTEVAGGPSRDTQYF. The rearrangement uses TRBV5-1 and TRBJ2-3, with 11 positions matching TRBD2. The V gene end was trimmed by 2 bases and the J gene end by 6 bases; junction bases not matched to a gene: 17. The CDR3 runs to 19 residues. CDR1 SGHRS and CDR2 YFSETQ come from the germline V gene.